The T cell receptor beta chain described here comes from a study of cytomegalovirus exposure and HLA in healthy donors (TCRdb year 2017). Some background on the complete study: An earlier analysis of some 600 of the donors reported approximately 280 Gb of sequence data and 117 million unique TCR beta sequences obtained from around 170 million T cells. The study aimed to test whether cataloging public T cell receptors could reveal signatures of past pathogen exposure. Genome-wide SNP genotypes for about 55% of the roughly 670 donors were used in a later genetic analysis, which treated that subset as a discovery cohort. Both class I and class II loci were covered by HLA typing, at four-digit resolution. To predict cytomegalovirus infection status, the study brought together high-throughput TCR immunosequencing, statistical association of individual TCRs with disease status, and machine learning. A separate validation cohort of roughly 110 different subjects was used in addition to the roughly 670-subject first cohort. Rather than using new phenotypic data, the later analysis identified candidate immune exposures from TCR beta sequences and from how often those sequences occurred across donors. An earlier analysis of some 500 of the donors applied high-throughput TCR beta sequencing to assess whether each TCR beta V gene segment acted as functional or pseudogenic. The study profiled the T cell repertoires of 500 to 800 subjects by immunosequencing and related them to cytomegalovirus serostatus. Alongside the repertoire data, information on donor age, sex, ethnicity and CMV serostatus was compiled. Of the approximately 400 genotyped donors, 65% to 90% fell in the genetic ancestry cluster associated with self-reported Caucasian donors. Roughly 310 gigabases of sequencing data and roughly 90 million unique TCR sequences were included in an early release covering 550 to 800 HLA-typed donors. Every repertoire in the discovery cohort had been generated on one and the same sequencing platform. Because of strong linkage in the cohort, four to six DR-DQ haplotypes were treated as single units for association and clustering. The number of typed donors differed by locus: roughly 629-640 for A, B, C, DRB1 and DQB1; 522 for DQA1; approximately 600 for DPA1; and about 450 for DPB1. Across 300 to 500 genotyped donors of the cohort, an average of about 240,000 unique TCR beta nucleotide sequences per donor were sequenced, and about a sixth of those sequences were non-productive. A later analysis re-examined previously published TCR beta repertoires from over 500 donors and added high-resolution HLA genotyping to investigate patterns of TCR occurrence. The paper as a whole reports these results and caveats: Sequencing depth was assumed to be roughly uniform across donors in the presence/absence analyses, though that assumption may not hold. In a later genetic analysis, fewer N-insertions in productive TCRs were reported among donors in an Asian-associated ancestry cluster than the roughly 640-donor mean. At a false discovery rate of 0.05, a later analysis linked 16,000 or so TCR beta sequences to specific HLA alleles. V-gene and J-gene trimming of TCR beta chains was associated with a missense DCLRE1C variant in a later genetic analysis, and the association was replicated in an independent cohort. The authors suggested that the approach could potentially be generalized to other disease states and immunological phenotypes. Because HLA typing was missing for some donors at each locus, association tests included only the typed subset. In a later analysis, HLA-associated TCR beta chains showed more clonal expansion and lower generation probabilities than non-associated chains that were equally common. According to a later analysis, parvovirus B19, influenza, CMV and Epstein-Barr virus appeared linked to several top co-occurrence clusters. Assigning TCR associations to individual alleles was difficult when HLA alleles, especially DR and DQ, strongly co-occurred. A total of fewer than 200 TCR beta chains were listed by the study as associated with cytomegalovirus. Linkage disequilibrium might explain the correlated functional status among segregating V segments, but an unknown experimental factor could not be ruled out. A further reported finding was that TCR beta sequences accurately predicted the HLA-A and HLA-B alleles for most subjects in the first cohort. According to a later analysis, most CMV-associated TCR beta chains appeared to be HLA-restricted, and the HLA associations seemed to be driven largely by CMV exposure. The 87-base-pair reads could not distinguish some IMGT-functional V segments, including TRBV6-2 and TRBV6-3, so those segments were excluded. A group of highly shared sequence variants was considered likely to be a technical artifact of the sequencing pipeline. Most TCR sequences were seen in very few donors, while some public TCRs were found in many individuals. The classifier was reported to diagnose cytomegalovirus status with high specificity and sensitivity in both the original cohort and the validation cohort. Immune exposure information for the cohort was limited to CMV serostatus. According to a later analysis, TCR association rates differed among HLA loci, with DRB1 alleles showing the most associated TCRs and HLA-C alleles showing the fewest. Because counts were too low, seventeen rarely observed V segments, including chromosome 9 orphons, were excluded from the earlier analysis of some 590 of the donors. In vitro tests confirmed that a few of the cytomegalovirus-associated TCR beta chains recognize cytomegalovirus antigens. An earlier analysis of approximately 590 of the donors showed that most TCR beta V segments appeared in productive rearrangements either about 87% or about 30% of the time, which broadly matched IMGT annotations. Only TCR beta chains were sequenced in this cohort, and the absence of alpha or paired-chain data limited detectable features.

The library was prepared using the immunoSEQ multiplex PCR assay. For the multiplex PCR, a mixture combining 60 forward primers for TCR Vbeta segments and 13 reverse primers for TCR Jbeta segments was used. Amplification of the CDR3 region of rearranged TCR beta genes was performed with a multiplex PCR assay on genomic DNA. The amplified TCR beta libraries were sequenced on the Illumina HiSeq System as 87-base-pair reads. Concerning the study's data processing: A later analysis tallied approximately 87 million unique TCR beta chains across the 550 to 850 repertoires, and approximately 11 million of those chains were shared by two or more donors. To remove PCR and sequencing errors, raw reads were error-corrected and collapsed into unique sequences using a nearest-neighbor algorithm that merged closely related sequences. To assign V, D and J gene segments, CDR3 sequences were aligned to IMGT reference sequences. For a sequence to be retained, a match of at least six nucleotides was required to both a V gene segment and a J gene segment. A rearrangement counted as productive if the CDR3 had no stop codons and remained in frame with V and J, and every other rearrangement counted as non-productive. Following IMGT convention, CDR3 was defined as the stretch from the second conserved V-encoded cysteine up to the conserved J-encoded phenylalanine. Sequences without an unambiguous match to a single V gene segment were excluded from the earlier analysis of 500 to 700 of the donors. In an earlier analysis of around 600 of the donors, V segments were called functional above 56.7% productive rearrangements and were called segregating when the between-donor standard deviation exceeded 5%. A statistical classification framework was built for diagnosing cytomegalovirus status from the catalog of TCR beta chain sequences. A later analysis assigned V and J genes by comparing TCR nucleotide sequences with IMGT/GENE-DB human TR gene sequences. The TCRdist pipeline was used in a later analysis to assign CDR3 sequences and most-parsimonious VDJ recombination scenarios. In a later analysis, every TCR beta chain was defined by the combination of its CDR3 amino acid sequence and its V-gene family, and reads without a unique V-gene family were dropped. In a later analysis, around 650 highly shared, low-generation-probability nucleotide sequences were removed to address suspected cross-contamination and a sequencing artifact. A later analysis calculated a clonal expansion index for each public chain from normalized within-repertoire ranks of inferred template counts. Generation probabilities in a later analysis came from a VDJ recombination model fitted to out-of-frame rearrangements, and those results were checked against IGoR. Hypergeometric tests were used in a later analysis to score TCR-TCR, TCR-HLA and TCR-CMV co-occurrence, with a repertoire-size bias correction applied to the TCR pairs. A later analysis estimated false discovery rates by permuting HLA or CMV assignments 20 times. In a later analysis, co-occurring TCRs were grouped with DBSCAN, and TCRdist sequence similarity was added when clustering was performed within HLA-allele-positive subsets. Repertoires with fewer than 30,000 or more than 120,000 public chains, plus five repertoires with anomalous nucleotide sharing, were excluded from co-occurrence clustering. TCRdb carries this immuneACCESS record with in-frame sequences only. Its versions omit some clonotypes, under half of them owing to an unresolved V gene in the studies checked, with the rest unexplained. For V, J and clone size, that table is used; D and trimming come from the DNA. This sample comprises about 98,000 clones, more than 60% of them detected only once. The ten largest clonotypes hold under 2.5% of the sample.

The CDR3 spans 10 residues, from the cysteine through the phenylalanine. The CDR3 DNA has 30 bases and is translated from base 1. CDR1 and CDR2 are read off the germline V gene (reference sequence) as SEHNR and FQNEAQ. V gives up 5 bases and J gives up 12 bases, and the segment between their germline ends measures 11 bases. A word on this clone: This clone's antigen is unknown. Base quality data are lacking; no much larger clone is found one base away.

The cohort was made up of roughly 670 healthy bone marrow donors. At the time of sampling, every cohort member was nominally healthy, though immune exposures that went unrecorded were likely present. The donor tested CMV seronegative and was one of the 352 seronegative cohort members. A peripheral blood sample was provided by each donor, and peripheral blood mononuclear cells were used for TCR beta sequencing. The Qiagen DNeasy Blood Extraction Kit was used to extract genomic DNA from the blood cell samples. This TCR derives from a man aged 45-65 years in good health and CMV-seronegative. Sequenced material: PBMCs. This receptor chain uses TRBV7-9 and TRBJ2-7; no D gene call is confident. The CDR3 is CASSPEVPYF. The nucleotide sequence reads as follows: TGTGCCAGCAGCCCTGAGGTTCCGTACTTC.